This is a list of T cell receptor beta chains from one sample in a study of cytomegalovirus exposure and HLA in healthy donors. Measured with immunoSEQ multiplex PCR; TCRdb has only the in-frame clones, and not every one. The sample has roughly 98,000 clones; about two thirds are singletons. Sequences were obtained from PBMCs. Source of these receptors: a man aged 45-60 years in good health and CMV-seronegative. The CDR3 runs from the conserved cysteine through the conserved F or W. The D gene is left open where the match is weak. Expanded clones get a size class; other rows say once, few or many, or leave the size out.

J gene,clone size,V gene,D gene,CDR3 protein,CDR3 DNA
TRBJ1-2,.,TRBV30,TRBD1,CAWMWTGHYGYTF,TGTGCCTGGATGTGGACAGGACACTATGGCTACACCTTC
TRBJ1-2,few,TRBV19,.,CASRDSLNYGYTF,TGTGCCAGTAGGGACAGCCTTAACTATGGCTACACCTTC
TRBJ1-2,once,TRBV4-2,TRBD1,CASSQDRQGLLGGYTF,TGTGCCAGCAGCCAAGATCGACAGGGCCTTTTAGGGGGCTACACCTTC
TRBJ1-2,.,TRBV10-3,.,CAISEGEGTYYGYTF,TGTGCCATCAGTGAGGGGGAGGGTACCTACTATGGCTACACCTTC
TRBJ1-3,.,TRBV15,.,CATSRRGRREDTIYF,TGTGCCACCAGCAGGCGGGGGCGCAGGGAGGACACCATATATTTT
TRBJ2-2,.,TRBV11-2,TRBD2,CASSLVATSGTGELFF,TGTGCCAGCAGCTTGGTCGCGACTAGCGGCACCGGGGAGCTGTTTTTT
TRBJ2-7,.,TRBV5-4,.,CASSQGKRRSSYEQYF,TGTGCCAGCAGCCAGGGTAAGCGAAGATCCTCCTACGAGCAGTACTTC
TRBJ2-3,.,TRBV19,TRBD2,CASGAAAGGTDTQYF,TGTGCCAGTGGCGCTGCAGCGGGGGGCACAGATACGCAGTATTTT
TRBJ2-3,.,TRBV7-2,TRBD1,CASSPGQPFDTQYF,TGTGCCAGCAGCCCGGGACAGCCCTTTGATACGCAGTATTTT
TRBJ2-3,.,TRBV10-2,TRBD2,CATRELAKRSGTQYF,TGCGCCACCCGCGAACTAGCGAAGAGAAGTGGTACGCAGTATTTT
TRBJ1-5,.,TRBV6-1,.,CASSEPMGHQPQHF,TGTGCCAGCAGTGAACCTATGGGCCATCAGCCCCAGCATTTT
TRBJ2-3,once,TRBV5-3,.,CARSLGLALGPDTQYF,TGTGCCAGAAGCCTGGGCTTAGCGTTAGGCCCAGATACGCAGTATTTT
TRBJ2-7,.,TRBV28,TRBD1,CASIRPGQGLYEQYF,TGTGCCAGCATCCGACCGGGACAGGGACTCTACGAGCAGTACTTC
TRBJ1-6,.,TRBV5-1,TRBD1,CASSLGMDRYNSPLHF,TGCGCCAGCAGCTTGGGGATGGACAGGTATAATTCACCCCTCCACTTT
TRBJ1-4,.,TRBV18,.,CASSPGRGELFF,TGTGCCAGCTCACCTGGACGGGGGGAACTGTTTTTT
TRBJ1-3,.,TRBV5-1,.,CASSLEHSGNTIYF,TGCGCCAGCAGCTTGGAGCACTCTGGAAACACCATATATTTT
TRBJ1-5,.,TRBV7-9,.,CASSLGQGAQPQHF,TGTGCCAGCAGCTTGGGACAAGGGGCTCAGCCCCAGCATTTT
TRBJ2-1,few,TRBV6-1,TRBD2,CASKGAGGPDEQFF,TGTGCCAGCAAGGGAGCGGGGGGGCCCGATGAGCAGTTCTTC
TRBJ2-3,.,TRBV18,TRBD2,CASSPQRGVTDTQYF,TGTGCCAGCTCACCACAGCGGGGGGTCACAGATACGCAGTATTTT
TRBJ1-5,.,TRBV28,TRBD1,CASNSDREDISNQPQHF,TGTGCCAGCAATTCGGACAGGGAGGACATTAGCAATCAGCCCCAGCATTTT
TRBJ2-7,.,TRBV7-2,.,CASSLISGGVNREQYF,TGTGCCAGCAGCTTAATATCTGGGGGCGTCAACCGCGAGCAGTACTTC
TRBJ2-7,.,TRBV19,TRBD2,CASSGRPFGSYEQYF,TGTGCCAGTAGCGGGAGGCCCTTCGGGTCCTACGAGCAGTACTTC
TRBJ2-7,.,TRBV16,.,CASSQSSPPNEQYF,TGTGCCAGCAGCCAATCATCCCCCCCCAACGAGCAGTACTTC
TRBJ1-1,.,TRBV6-1,TRBD1,CASSGQVNTEAFF,TGTGCCAGCAGCGGACAGGTGAACACTGAAGCTTTCTTT
TRBJ1-5,.,TRBV18,TRBD1,CASSRQGQGNSNQPQHF,TGTGCCAGCTCACGACAGGGACAGGGAAATAGCAATCAGCCCCAGCATTTT
TRBJ2-7,.,TRBV15,.,CATSRDRASYEQYF,TGTGCCACCAGCAGAGATCGAGCCTCCTACGAGCAGTACTTC
TRBJ2-1,.,TRBV5-1,.,CTSSLGGQLSYNEQFF,TGCACCAGCAGCTTGGGTGGACAGCTCTCCTACAATGAGCAGTTCTTC
TRBJ2-7,.,TRBV4-2,.,CASSQNGQLGEQYF,TGTGCCAGCAGCCAGAATGGACAGCTTGGGGAGCAGTACTTC
TRBJ1-2,.,TRBV29-1,.,CSVDQGRVGTLYGYTF,TGCAGCGTTGACCAGGGGAGGGTGGGGACTCTATATGGCTACACCTTC
TRBJ1-1,.,TRBV19,TRBD1,CASSATGGGNTEAFF,TGTGCCAGTAGTGCCACAGGGGGTGGGAACACTGAAGCTTTCTTT
TRBJ2-7,.,TRBV5-8,.,CASTKRTGSSYEQYF,TGTGCCAGCACCAAAAGGACGGGGAGCTCCTACGAGCAGTACTTC
TRBJ1-1,.,TRBV29-1,.,CSVGEDMNTEAFF,TGCAGCGTTGGGGAGGACATGAACACTGAAGCTTTCTTT
TRBJ2-5,.,TRBV7-2,.,CASSLGGVQETQYF,TGTGCCAGCAGCTTAGGGGGGGTCCAAGAGACCCAGTACTTC
TRBJ2-7,.,TRBV6-1,TRBD1,CASSEWAGGSYEQYF,TGTGCCAGCAGTGAATGGGCAGGGGGAAGTTACGAGCAGTACTTC
TRBJ2-7,.,TRBV7-2,TRBD1,CASSLTQGLYEQYF,TGTGCCAGCAGCCTTACACAGGGGCTCTACGAGCAGTACTTC
TRBJ1-4,.,TRBV5-5,.,CASSEDISREKLFF,TGTGCCAGCAGCGAGGACATTTCTAGGGAAAAACTGTTTTTT
TRBJ2-4,.,TRBV15,TRBD1,CATSISGQGLVKNIQYF,TGTGCCACCAGCATCTCTGGACAGGGCTTAGTCAAAAACATTCAGTACTTC
TRBJ2-7,.,TRBV18,TRBD1,CASSPLGQASYEQYF,TGTGCCAGCTCACCACTGGGACAGGCAAGCTACGAGCAGTACTTC
TRBJ2-7,once,TRBV7-9,.,CASSPSNEQYF,TGTGCCAGCAGCCCAAGCAACGAGCAGTACTTC
TRBJ1-5,.,TRBV28,TRBD1,CASSTLRGQGESSGQPQHF,TGTGCCAGCAGCACCCTTAGAGGACAGGGGGAGTCTTCTGGTCAGCCCCAGCATTTT
TRBJ1-6,.,TRBV27,.,CASRDSGLFASPLHF,TGTGCCAGCAGGGACTCGGGACTCTTCGCTTCACCCCTCCACTTT
TRBJ2-5,few,TRBV28,TRBD2,CASNLRTSGFQETQYF,TGTGCCAGCAACCTCAGGACTAGCGGGTTTCAAGAGACCCAGTACTTC
TRBJ1-4,few,TRBV5-6,.,CASSFPGLEKLFF,TGTGCCAGCAGCTTTCCGGGACTTGAAAAACTGTTTTTT
TRBJ2-7,few,TRBV27,.,CASSPEAQGGEQYF,TGTGCCAGCAGTCCAGAGGCCCAGGGTGGCGAGCAGTACTTC
TRBJ1-4,.,TRBV5-4,TRBD1,CASSRDRSNEKLFF,TGTGCCAGCAGCCGGGACAGAAGTAATGAAAAACTGTTTTTT
TRBJ2-7,few,TRBV5-4,TRBD1,CASSTTGYEQYF,TGTGCCAGCAGCACGACAGGGTACGAGCAGTACTTC
TRBJ2-3,few,TRBV9,TRBD2,CASSFSSGGQYF,TGTGCCAGCAGCTTCTCTAGCGGGGGCCAGTATTTT
TRBJ1-1,once,TRBV30,.,CAWKQENTEAFF,TGTGCCTGGAAACAGGAGAACACTGAAGCTTTCTTT
TRBJ1-4,.,TRBV28,TRBD1,CASSLFQGALPTNEKLFF,TGTGCCAGCAGTTTATTCCAGGGGGCCCTACCAACTAATGAAAAACTGTTTTTT
TRBJ2-2,.,TRBV5-1,.,CASSLGVDSLNTGELFF,TGCGCCAGCAGCTTGGGGGTCGACAGCCTGAACACCGGGGAGCTGTTTTTT
TRBJ2-1,.,TRBV30,.,CAWSVGRNEQFF,TGTGCCTGGAGTGTAGGGAGGAATGAGCAGTTCTTC
TRBJ1-1,.,TRBV25-1,TRBD1,CASSEPGGEAEAFF,TGTGCCAGCAGTGAACCAGGGGGCGAGGCTGAAGCTTTCTTT
TRBJ1-5,.,TRBV7-2,TRBD1,CASTLDRTGASVRHF,TGTGCCAGCACCCTCGATCGGACAGGGGCCTCCGTCAGGCATTTT
TRBJ1-1,.,TRBV2,.,CASRGHTVNTEAFF,TGTGCCAGCAGGGGACACACAGTGAACACTGAAGCTTTCTTT
TRBJ1-6,.,TRBV7-8,.,CASSSKQAAGSPLHF,TGTGCCAGCAGCTCAAAACAGGCAGCGGGTTCACCCCTCCACTTT
TRBJ1-2,few,TRBV20-1,.,CSATRGSGYTF,TGCAGTGCTACCCGGGGAAGCGGCTACACCTTC
TRBJ2-1,.,TRBV7-6,.,CASSLGPGLNEQFF,TGTGCCAGCAGCTTAGGGCCTGGACTGAATGAGCAGTTCTTC
TRBJ2-7,few,TRBV19,.,CASSIAAAYEQYF,TGTGCCAGTAGTATAGCCGCAGCCTACGAGCAGTACTTC
TRBJ2-1,.,TRBV7-9,.,CASSPGGNEQFF,TGTGCCAGCAGCCCCGGGGGCAATGAGCAGTTCTTC